Below, one T cell receptor beta chain is given with its context. Its specificity is not known. This sample is part of a study of shared clonotypes between healthy human individuals. Each PCR replicate from the sorted subsets contained 150 to 250 ng DNA, which is about 30,000 T cell genomes. In the original analysis: Junction-only immunoSEQ sequences carried no quality scores, so filtering differed. The method was immunoSEQ multiplex PCR; TCRdb's version includes in-frame clones alone and lacks a portion of them. Clonal size and the V and J genes are those of that table, whereas D and trimming came from the DNA. Of over a million clones in the sample, around 82% are singletons; the top ten hold more than 0.45%. Study-wide findings and caveats: Sharing of clonotypes among donors was expected to vary with sequencing depth.

Germline values: CDR1 LNHNV, CDR2 YYDKDF (reference sequence). The V end lost 1 base, the J end lost 6 bases, and 12 bases lay between the germline ends. This CDR3 spans 14 amino acids. This sequence was found in a man between 18 and 29 years old in good health. Some clones in this sample may be carry-over from other donors' samples. Sequencing was performed on memory CD4+ T cells from PBMCs. Subset meaning: CD45RA-negative fraction. The V call is TRBV15, the J call TRBJ1-1; perhaps TRBD1 as D (6 bases). The CDR3 sequence: CATSRVRGLSEAFF. The CDR3 DNA reads as TGTGCCACCAGCAGAGTCCGGGGGCTATCTGAAGCTTTCTTT.